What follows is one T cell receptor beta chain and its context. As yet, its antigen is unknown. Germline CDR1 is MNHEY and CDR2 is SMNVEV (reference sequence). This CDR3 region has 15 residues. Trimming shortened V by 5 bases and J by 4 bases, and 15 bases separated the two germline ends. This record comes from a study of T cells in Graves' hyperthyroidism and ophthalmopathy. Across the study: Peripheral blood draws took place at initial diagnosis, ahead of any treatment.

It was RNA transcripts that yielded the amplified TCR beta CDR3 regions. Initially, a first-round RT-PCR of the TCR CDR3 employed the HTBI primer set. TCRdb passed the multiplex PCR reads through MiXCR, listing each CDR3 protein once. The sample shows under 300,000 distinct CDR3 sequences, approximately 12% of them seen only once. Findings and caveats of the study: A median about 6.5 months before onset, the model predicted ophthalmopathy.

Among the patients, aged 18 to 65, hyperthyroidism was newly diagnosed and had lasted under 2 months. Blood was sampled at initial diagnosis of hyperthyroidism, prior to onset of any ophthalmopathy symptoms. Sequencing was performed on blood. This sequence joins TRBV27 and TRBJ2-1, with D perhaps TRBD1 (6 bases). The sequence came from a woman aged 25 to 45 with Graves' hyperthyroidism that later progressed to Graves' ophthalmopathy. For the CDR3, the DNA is TGTGCCAGCAGTAGACCGGACAGACGGTACAATGAGCAGTTCTTC. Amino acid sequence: CASSRPDRRYNEQFF.